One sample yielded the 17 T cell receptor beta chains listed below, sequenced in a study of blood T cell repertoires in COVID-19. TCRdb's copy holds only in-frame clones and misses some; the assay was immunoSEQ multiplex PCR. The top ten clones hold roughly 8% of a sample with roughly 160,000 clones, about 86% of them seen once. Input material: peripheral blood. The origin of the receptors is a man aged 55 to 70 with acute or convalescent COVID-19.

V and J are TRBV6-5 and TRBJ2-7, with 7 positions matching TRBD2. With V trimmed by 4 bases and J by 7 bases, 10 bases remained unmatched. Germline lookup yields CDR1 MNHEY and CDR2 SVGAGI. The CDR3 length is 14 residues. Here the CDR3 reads CASSSLRGSEEQYF. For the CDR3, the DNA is TGTGCCAGCAGTTCCCTCCGCGGGAGTGAAGAGCAGTACTTC.

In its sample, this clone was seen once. The chain's CDR3 is CASSLTQGARGYTF. CDR3 bases: TGTGCCAGCAGTCTGACCCAGGGGGCGCGAGGCTACACCTTC. The chain recombines TRBV6-5 with TRBJ1-2, with 8 bases matching TRBD1. This CDR3 comprises 14 residues. Germline CDR1 and CDR2: MNHEY and SVGAGI. V dropped 5 bases and J dropped 8; count of bases not matched to a gene: 10.

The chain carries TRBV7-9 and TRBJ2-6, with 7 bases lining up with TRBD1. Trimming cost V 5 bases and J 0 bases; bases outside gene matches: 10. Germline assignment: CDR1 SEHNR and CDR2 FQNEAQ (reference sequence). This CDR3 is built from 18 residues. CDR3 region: CASSPPVDRFSGANVLTF. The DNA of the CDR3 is TGTGCCAGCAGCCCCCCCGTGGACAGGTTCTCTGGGGCCAACGTCCTGACTTTC.

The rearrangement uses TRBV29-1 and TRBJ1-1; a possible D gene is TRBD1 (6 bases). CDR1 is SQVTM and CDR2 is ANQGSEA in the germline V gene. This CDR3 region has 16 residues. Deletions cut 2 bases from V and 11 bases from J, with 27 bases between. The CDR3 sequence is CSVESRVGGAARSAFF. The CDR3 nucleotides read TGCAGCGTTGAATCCCGAGTCGGGGGGGCAGCCCGGTCCGCTTTCTTT.

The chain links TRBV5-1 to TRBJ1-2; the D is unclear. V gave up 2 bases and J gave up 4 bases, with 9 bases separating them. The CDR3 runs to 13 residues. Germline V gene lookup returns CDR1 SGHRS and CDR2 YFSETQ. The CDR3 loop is CASSFGQTYGYTF. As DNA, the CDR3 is TGCGCCAGCAGCTTTGGGCAGACCTATGGCTACACCTTC.

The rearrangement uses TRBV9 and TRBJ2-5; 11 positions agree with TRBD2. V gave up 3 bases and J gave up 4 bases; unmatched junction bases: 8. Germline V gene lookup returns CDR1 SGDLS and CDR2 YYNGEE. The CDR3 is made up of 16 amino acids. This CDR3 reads CASSEGGTSGLETQYF. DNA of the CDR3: TGTGCCAGCAGCGAGGGGGGGACTAGCGGACTAGAGACCCAGTACTTC.

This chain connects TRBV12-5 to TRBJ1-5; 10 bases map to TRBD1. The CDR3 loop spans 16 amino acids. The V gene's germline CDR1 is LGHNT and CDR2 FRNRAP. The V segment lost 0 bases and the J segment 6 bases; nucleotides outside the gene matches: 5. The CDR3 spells CASGLVRGTGVQPQHF. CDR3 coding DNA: TGTGCTAGTGGTTTGGTCCGCGGGACAGGGGTTCAGCCCCAGCATTTT.

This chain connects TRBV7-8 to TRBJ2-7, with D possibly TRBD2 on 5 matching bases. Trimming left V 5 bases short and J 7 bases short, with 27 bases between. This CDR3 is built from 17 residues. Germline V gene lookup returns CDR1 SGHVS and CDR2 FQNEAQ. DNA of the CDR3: TGTGCCAGCAGCCCGAGTAAGGCGGGTTTCCCCCATGGGGAGCAGTACTTC. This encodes CASSPSKAGFPHGEQYF.

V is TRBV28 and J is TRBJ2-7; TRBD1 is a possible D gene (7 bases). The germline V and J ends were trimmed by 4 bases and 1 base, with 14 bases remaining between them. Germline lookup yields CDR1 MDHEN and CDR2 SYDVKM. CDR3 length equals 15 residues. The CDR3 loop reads CASSYPGGKSYEQYF. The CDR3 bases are TGTGCCAGCAGTTACCCAGGGGGGAAGTCCTACGAGCAGTACTTC.

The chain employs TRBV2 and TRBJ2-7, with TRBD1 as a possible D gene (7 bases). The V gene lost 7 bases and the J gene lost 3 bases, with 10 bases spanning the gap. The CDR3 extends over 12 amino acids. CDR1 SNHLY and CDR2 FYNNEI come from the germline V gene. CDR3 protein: CASNRGGYEQYF. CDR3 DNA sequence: TGTGCCAGCAACAGGGGAGGCTACGAGCAGTACTTC.

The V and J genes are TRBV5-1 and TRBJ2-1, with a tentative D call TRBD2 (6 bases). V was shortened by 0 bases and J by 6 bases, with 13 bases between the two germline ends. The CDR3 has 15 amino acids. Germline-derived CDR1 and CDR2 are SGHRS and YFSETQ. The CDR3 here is CASSLGEVGGNEQFF. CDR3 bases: TGCGCCAGCAGCTTGGGGGAGGTTGGGGGCAATGAGCAGTTCTTC.

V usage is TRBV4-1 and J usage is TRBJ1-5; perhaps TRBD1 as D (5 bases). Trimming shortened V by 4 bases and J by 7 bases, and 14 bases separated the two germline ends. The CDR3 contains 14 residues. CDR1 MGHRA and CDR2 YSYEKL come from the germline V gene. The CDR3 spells CASSLSWGGQPQHF. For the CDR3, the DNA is TGCGCCAGCAGCCTTTCATGGGGCGGACAGCCCCAGCATTTT.

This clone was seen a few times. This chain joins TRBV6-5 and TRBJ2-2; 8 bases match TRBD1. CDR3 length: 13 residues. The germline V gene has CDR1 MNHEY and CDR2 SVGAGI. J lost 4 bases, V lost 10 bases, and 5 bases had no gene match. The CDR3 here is CATKTGVTGELFF. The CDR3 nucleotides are TGTGCCACCAAGACAGGGGTCACCGGGGAGCTGTTTTTT.

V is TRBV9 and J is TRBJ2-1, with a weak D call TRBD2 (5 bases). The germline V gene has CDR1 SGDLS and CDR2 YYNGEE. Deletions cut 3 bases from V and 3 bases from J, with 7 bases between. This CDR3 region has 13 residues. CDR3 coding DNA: TGTGCCAGCAGCGCCGGGATCTACAATGAGCAGTTCTTC. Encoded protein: CASSAGIYNEQFF.

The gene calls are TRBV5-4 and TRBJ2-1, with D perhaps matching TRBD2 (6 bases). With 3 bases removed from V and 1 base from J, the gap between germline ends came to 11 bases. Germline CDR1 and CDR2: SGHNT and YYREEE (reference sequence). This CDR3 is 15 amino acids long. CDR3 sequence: CASSSGGRSYNEQFF. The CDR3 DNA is TGTGCCAGCAGCTCCGGGGGTAGATCCTACAATGAGCAGTTCTTC.

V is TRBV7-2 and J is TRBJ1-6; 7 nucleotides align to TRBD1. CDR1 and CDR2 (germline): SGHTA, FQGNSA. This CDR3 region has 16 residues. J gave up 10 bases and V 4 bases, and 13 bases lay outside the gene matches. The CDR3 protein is CASSSYPTGYSSPLHF. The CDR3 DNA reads TGTGCCAGCAGCTCCTACCCGACAGGGTACTCATCACCCCTCCACTTT.

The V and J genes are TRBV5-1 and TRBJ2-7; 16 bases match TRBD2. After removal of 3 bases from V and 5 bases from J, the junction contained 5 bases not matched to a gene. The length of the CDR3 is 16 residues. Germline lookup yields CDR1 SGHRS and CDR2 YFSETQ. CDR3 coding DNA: TGCGCCAGCAGCTCGGGACTAGCGGGAGGGCCCAACGAGCAGTACTTC. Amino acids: CASSSGLAGGPNEQYF.